The present T cell receptor beta chain was sequenced within a study of blood T cell repertoires in COVID-19 (TCRdb year 2020). Looking at the study overall: Samples covering the acute and convalescent phases of COVID-19 were provided by collaborators in the United States, Italy and Spain. Samples came from the ongoing ImmuneRACE study (first 160 participants) plus 1,254 subjects from 6 global collaborators. Where available, HLA class I and class II types were obtained from metadata supplied by the sample provider rather than from assay-based typing. A freely available public database, intended as a resource for researchers studying the immune response to SARS-CoV-2, is where the repertoires were released. The prospective study material was composed of cDNA or gDNA derived from T cells, B-cell-depleted T cells, or PBMCs. Deeply sampled blood TCRbeta repertoires from subjects exposed to, actively infected with, or recovered from COVID-19 were included in the dataset. Sample metadata almost always included a de-identified subject ID, COVID-19 status, age in years and sex.

Participants in the prospective study were enrolled through a virtual design, were aged 18 to 89 years, and lived in under 25 United States geographic areas. In the prospective study, participants were assigned to cohorts based on the clinical history participants reported in a screening survey and a study questionnaire. For ImmuneRACE Cohort 3, a participant was defined as recovered based on two consecutive negative NP/OP PCR tests, clearance by a healthcare professional, or resolution of symptoms. In the prospective study, mobile phlebotomists collected whole blood, serum and a nasopharyngeal or oropharyngeal swab from each participant. Prospective study participants could optionally give additional blood draws and questionnaires over an approximately 2-month period. Prospective study blood samples were shipped either frozen or at room temperature before DNA extraction. On this clone itself: This receptor's antigen is unknown. No base qualities exist here, and no much larger clone lies one base off it.

Beyond this particular receptor, the publication reports: How much clinical and demographic metadata was included differed by source and by participant, and the metadata was provided uncurated.

Trimming costs V 5 bases and J 3 bases, and their ends lie 20 bases apart. The CDR3 covers 17 residues, taking in both the cysteine and the phenylalanine. CDR3 DNA is the only sequence kept; it has 51 bases, read in frame from the first base. As encoded in the germline V gene (reference sequence), CDR1 is SEHNR while CDR2 is FQNEAQ. The immunoSEQ Assay, a bias-controlled multiplex PCR, was used to amplify TCRbeta CDR3 regions from genomic DNA. On the authors' methods: The number of nucleated cells in each sample was estimated from the amplification of reference gene primers within the assay. To quantify the absolute abundance of each unique TCRbeta CDR3 rearrangement, sequence reads were collapsed and filtered. Productive Simpson clonality was computed per sample as the square root of Simpson's diversity index over productive rearrangements. In TCRdb, the immuneACCESS table is reduced to in-frame sequences with V and J assigned. These tables do not hold every clone; where another copy was compared, an unresolved V gene accounts for under half, and the others remain unexplained. V and J calls and clone size are those listed in that table; D and trimming were worked out from the DNA. Here the sample has a few hundred thousand clones; about 87% occur a single time. More than 8.5% of the sample is taken by the ten largest.

The sequencing sample was made of PBMCs or T cells enriched from blood (not recorded which). This receptor was identified in a woman aged 18-29 years who had recovered from COVID-19. The chain is assembled from TRBV7-9 and TRBJ1-5; the D gene lacks a confident call. The DNA is TGTGCCAGCAGCCCTCCCTTCCTTGACGGGGACAATCAGCCCCAGCATTTT. Translated, it reads CASSPPFLDGDNQPQHF.